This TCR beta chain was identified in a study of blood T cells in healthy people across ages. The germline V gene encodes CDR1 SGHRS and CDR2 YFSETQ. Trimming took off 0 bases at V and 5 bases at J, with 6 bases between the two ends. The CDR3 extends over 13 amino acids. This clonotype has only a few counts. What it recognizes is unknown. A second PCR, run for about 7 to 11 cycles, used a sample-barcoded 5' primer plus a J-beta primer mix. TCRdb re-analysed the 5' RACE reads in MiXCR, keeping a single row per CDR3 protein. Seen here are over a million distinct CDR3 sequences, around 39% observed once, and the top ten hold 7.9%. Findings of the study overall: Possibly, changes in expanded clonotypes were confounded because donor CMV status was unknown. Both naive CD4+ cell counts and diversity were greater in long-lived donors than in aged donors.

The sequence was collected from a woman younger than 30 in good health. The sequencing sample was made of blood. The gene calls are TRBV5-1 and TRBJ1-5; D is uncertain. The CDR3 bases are TGCGCCAGCAGCTTGGGAGGGTATCAGCCCCAGCATTTT. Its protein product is CASSLGGYQPQHF.